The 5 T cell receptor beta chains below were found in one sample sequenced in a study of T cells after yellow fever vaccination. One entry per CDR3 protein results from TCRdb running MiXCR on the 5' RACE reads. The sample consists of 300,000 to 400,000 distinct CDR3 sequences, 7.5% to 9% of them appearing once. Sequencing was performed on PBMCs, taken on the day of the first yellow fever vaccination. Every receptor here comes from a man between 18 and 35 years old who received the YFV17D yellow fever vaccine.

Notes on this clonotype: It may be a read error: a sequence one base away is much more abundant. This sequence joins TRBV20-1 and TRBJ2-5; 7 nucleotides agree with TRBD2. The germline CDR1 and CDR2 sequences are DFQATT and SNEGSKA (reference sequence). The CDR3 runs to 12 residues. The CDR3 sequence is CSAREGRETRYF. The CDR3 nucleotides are TGCAGTGCTAGGGAGGGGAGGGAGACCCGGTACTTC.

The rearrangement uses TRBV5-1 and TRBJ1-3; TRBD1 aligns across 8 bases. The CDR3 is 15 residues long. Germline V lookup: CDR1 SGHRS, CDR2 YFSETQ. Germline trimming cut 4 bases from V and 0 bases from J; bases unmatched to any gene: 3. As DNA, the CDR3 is TGCGCCAGCAGCCGGGACAGGAGCTCTGGAAACACCATATATTTT. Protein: CASSRDRSSGNTIYF.

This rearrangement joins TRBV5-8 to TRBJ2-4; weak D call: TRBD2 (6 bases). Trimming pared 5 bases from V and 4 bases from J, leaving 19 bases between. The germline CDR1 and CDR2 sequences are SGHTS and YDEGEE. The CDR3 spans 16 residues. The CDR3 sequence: CASRVTGRDFKNIQYF. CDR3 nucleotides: TGTGCCAGCAGGGTGACGGGCAGGGACTTTAAAAACATTCAGTACTTC.

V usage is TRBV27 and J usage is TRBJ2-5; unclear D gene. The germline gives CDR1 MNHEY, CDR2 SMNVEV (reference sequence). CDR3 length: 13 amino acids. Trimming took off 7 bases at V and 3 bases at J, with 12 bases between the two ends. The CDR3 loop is CASKGQIEETQYF. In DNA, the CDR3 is TGTGCCAGCAAAGGCCAGATAGAAGAGACCCAGTACTTC.

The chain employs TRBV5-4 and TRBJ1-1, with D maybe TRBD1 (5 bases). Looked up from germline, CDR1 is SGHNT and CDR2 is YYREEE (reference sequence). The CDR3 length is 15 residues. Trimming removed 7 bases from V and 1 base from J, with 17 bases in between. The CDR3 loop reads CASGGKAGKNTEAFF. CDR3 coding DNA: TGTGCCAGCGGGGGAAAGGCAGGGAAGAACACTGAAGCTTTCTTT.